This entry lists 14 T cell receptor beta chains sequenced from one sample in a study of shared clonotypes between healthy human individuals. The protocol was immunoSEQ multiplex PCR, while the TCRdb copy is restricted to in-frame clones and leaves out a portion. This table has millions of clones, over 85% appearing once. The naive CD8 population came from CD45RO-negative cells selected for CCR7, without terminally differentiated effector memory CD45RA+ cells. The source material was naive CD8+ T cells sorted from blood. The receptor set was obtained from a young man in good health.

The chain links TRBV11-3 to TRBJ2-3, with TRBD2 matching over 10 bases. This CDR3 has 13 amino acids. After removal of 5 bases from V and 12 bases from J, the junction contained 8 bases not matched to a gene. CDR1 is SGHNT and CDR2 is YENEEA in the germline V gene. The DNA for the CDR3 is TGTGCCAGCAGCCTTGACCTAGCGGGAGTTCAGTATTTT. Translated: CASSLDLAGVQYF.

This chain connects TRBV7-2 to TRBJ2-7; 10 positions agree with TRBD2. Unmatched junction bases numbered 2, after V lost 2 bases and J lost 1 base. Germline CDR1 is SGHTA and CDR2 is FQGNSA. The CDR3 totals 15 residues. CDR3 protein: CASSLKGLASYEQYF. DNA of the CDR3: TGTGCCAGCAGCTTAAAGGGACTAGCGTCCTACGAGCAGTACTTC. The full variable domain, with the rest looked up from reference TRBV7-2 and TRBJ2-7, is GAGVSQSPSNKVTEKGKDVELRCDPISGHTALYWYRQSLGQGLEFLIYFQGNSAPDKSGLPSDRFSAERTGGSVSTLTIQRTQQEDSAVYLCASSLKGLASYEQYFGPGTRLTVT.

V gene TRBV11-2 combines with J gene TRBJ1-2, with D uncertain. V dropped 0 bases and J dropped 1 base, with 12 bases sitting between them. This CDR3 is built from 16 residues. The germline V gene encodes CDR1 SGHAT and CDR2 FQNNGV. The CDR3 nucleotides are TGTGCCAGCAGCTTAGATCTGGAGGTTCTTAACTATGGCTACACCTTC. As protein: CASSLDLEVLNYGYTF.

This chain connects TRBV15 to TRBJ2-3; possible D gene TRBD1, 5 bases. The germline CDR1 and CDR2 sequences are LNHNV and YYDKDF (reference sequence). This CDR3 region has 15 residues. V lost 1 base and J lost 2, with 10 bases in between. The CDR3 reads CATSRARQITDTQYF. CDR3 DNA sequence: TGTGCCACCAGCAGAGCTCGACAGATCACAGATACGCAGTATTTT.

Comment on this clone: The junction does not match germline at one end; this may be a read error. J is TRBJ2-2 and V is TRBV7-7; TRBD2 matches 9 bases. The CDR3 is 16 residues long. Germline V gives CDR1 SSHAT, CDR2 FNYEAQ (reference sequence). The CDR3 bases are TGTGCTAGCAGCCCCCTAGCGGGGTCGAACACCGGGGAGCTGTTTTTT. This translates into CASSPLAGSNTGELFF.

As to this clone: This same CDR3 is encoded by further DNA sequences in the sample. This chain links TRBV9 with TRBJ1-1; D gene uncertain. CDR1 is SGDLS and CDR2 is YYNGEE in the germline V gene. Trimming took 2 bases from V and 5 from J, leaving 10 bases between them. The CDR3 sequence is 13 residues long. The CDR3: CASSVGSGTEAFF. CDR3 DNA: TGTGCCAGCAGCGTGGGGTCGGGGACTGAAGCTTTCTTT.

The rearrangement links TRBV13 to TRBJ2-7; tentatively, D is TRBD1 or TRBD2 (5 bases each). The V and J ends lost 1 base and 6 bases respectively, with 10 bases between them. This CDR3 is built from 13 residues. Germline loops: CDR1 PRHDT, CDR2 FYEKMQ (reference sequence). The CDR3: CASSLAQGAEQYF. CDR3 bases: TGTGCCAGCAGCTTAGCCCAGGGAGCCGAGCAGTACTTC.

V usage is TRBV13 and J usage is TRBJ1-2; TRBD1 matches at 12 bases. This CDR3 comprises 15 residues. CDR1 is PRHDT and CDR2 is FYEKMQ in the germline V gene (reference sequence). After removal of 5 bases from V and 5 bases from J, the junction contained 6 bases not matched to a gene. The CDR3 coding sequence is TGTGCCAGCAGCGGGTGGGACAGGGGGCGTTATGGCTACACCTTC. Its translation: CASSGWDRGRYGYTF.

The chain uses TRBV28 and TRBJ1-4; D ambiguous. Trimming removed 4 bases at V and 8 bases at J, with 14 bases between. The CDR3 is made up of 14 amino acids. CDR1 and CDR2 (germline): MDHEN, SYDVKM. In DNA, the CDR3 is TGTGCCAGCAGTTCGACCGGGCAAGGCGAAAAACTGTTTTTT. Its protein product is CASSSTGQGEKLFF.

The chain combines TRBV9 with TRBJ2-7; possible D gene TRBD1, 6 bases. This CDR3 is built from 15 residues. V lost 3 bases, J lost 5 bases, and 18 bases lay in between. Looked up from germline, CDR1 is SGDLS and CDR2 is YYNGEE. CDR3 DNA sequence: TGTGCCAGCAGCGCCAAGGACAGCCCTAGGGACGAGCAGTACTTC. Translation: CASSAKDSPRDEQYF.

The genes are TRBV27 and TRBJ1-1; TRBD1 is a possible D gene (6 bases). The CDR3 consists of 13 residues. Germline loops: CDR1 MNHEY, CDR2 SMNVEV (reference sequence). The V and J ends lost 5 bases and 6 bases respectively, with 13 bases between them. The CDR3 DNA follows: TGTGCCAGCAGTATGCAGGGGTTTCCTGAAGCTTTCTTT. Its translation is CASSMQGFPEAFF.

A few counts support this clone. The rearrangement joins TRBV29-1 to TRBJ1-2; 8 bases map to TRBD1. The CDR3 runs to 11 residues. The J segment lost 3 bases and the V segment lost 7 bases, leaving 1 base of the junction unmatched. Germline lookup yields CDR1 SQVTM and CDR2 ANQGSEA. The CDR3 spells CSAGQDYGYTF. The CDR3 DNA sequence: TGCAGCGCGGGACAGGACTATGGCTACACCTTC.

DNA of the CDR3: TGCGCCAGCAGCTTGGCTGAGCGGGGGGGCCTTGTTCTCTACGAGCAGTACTTC. It is translated as CASSLAERGGLVLYEQYF. The V gene is TRBV5-1, the J gene TRBJ2-7, with TRBD2 identical over 10 bases. Germline loops: CDR1 SGHRS, CDR2 YFSETQ. CDR3 length: 18 amino acids. V gave up 0 bases and J gave up 3 bases; unmatched junction bases: 12.

This chain links TRBV28 with TRBJ1-2; D is ambiguous. The CDR3 totals 15 residues. Germline CDR1 and CDR2: MDHEN and SYDVKM. V was pared by 5 bases and J by 6 bases, with 19 bases between. Here the CDR3 DNA reads TGTGCCAGCAGTCAACGGACTCCGGGAGGAAATGGCTACACCTTC. Its protein product is CASSQRTPGGNGYTF.